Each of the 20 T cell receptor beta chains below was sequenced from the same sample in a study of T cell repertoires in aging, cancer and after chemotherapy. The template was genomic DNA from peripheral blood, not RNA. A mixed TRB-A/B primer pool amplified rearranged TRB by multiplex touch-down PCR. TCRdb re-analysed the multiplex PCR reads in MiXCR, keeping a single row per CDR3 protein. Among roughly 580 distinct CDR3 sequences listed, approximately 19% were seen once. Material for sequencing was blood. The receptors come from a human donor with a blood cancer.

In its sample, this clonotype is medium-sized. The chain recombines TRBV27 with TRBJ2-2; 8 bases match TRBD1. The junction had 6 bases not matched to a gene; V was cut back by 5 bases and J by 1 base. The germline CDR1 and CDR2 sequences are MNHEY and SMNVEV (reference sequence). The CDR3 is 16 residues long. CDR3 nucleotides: TGTGCCAGCAGTCCCCTCGGGACAGGGAACACCGGGGAGCTGTTTTTT. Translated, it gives CASSPLGTGNTGELFF.

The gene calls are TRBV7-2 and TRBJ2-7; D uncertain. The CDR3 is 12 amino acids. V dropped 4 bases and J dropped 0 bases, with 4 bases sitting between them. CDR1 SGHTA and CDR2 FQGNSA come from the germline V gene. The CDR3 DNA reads TGTGCCAGCAGCTCGCTCTCCTACGAGCAGTACTTC. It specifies CASSSLSYEQYF.

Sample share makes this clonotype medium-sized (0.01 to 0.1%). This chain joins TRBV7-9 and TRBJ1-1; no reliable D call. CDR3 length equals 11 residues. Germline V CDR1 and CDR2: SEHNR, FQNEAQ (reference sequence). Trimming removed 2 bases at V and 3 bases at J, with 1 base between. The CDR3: CASSLYTEAFF. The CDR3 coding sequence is TGTGCCAGCAGCTTATACACTGAAGCTTTCTTT.

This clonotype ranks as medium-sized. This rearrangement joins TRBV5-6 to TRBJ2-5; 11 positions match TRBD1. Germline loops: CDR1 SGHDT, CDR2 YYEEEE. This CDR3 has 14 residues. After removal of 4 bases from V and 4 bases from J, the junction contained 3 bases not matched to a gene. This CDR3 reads CASSRTGGVETQYF. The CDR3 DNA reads TGTGCCAGCAGCAGGACAGGGGGCGTAGAGACCCAGTACTTC.

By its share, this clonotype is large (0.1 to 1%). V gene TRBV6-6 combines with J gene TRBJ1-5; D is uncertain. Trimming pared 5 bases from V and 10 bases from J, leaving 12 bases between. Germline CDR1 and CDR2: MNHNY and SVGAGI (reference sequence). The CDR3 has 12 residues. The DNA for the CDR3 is TGTGCCAGCAGTCATGCTTTATATCCCCAGCATTTT. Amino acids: CASSHALYPQHF.

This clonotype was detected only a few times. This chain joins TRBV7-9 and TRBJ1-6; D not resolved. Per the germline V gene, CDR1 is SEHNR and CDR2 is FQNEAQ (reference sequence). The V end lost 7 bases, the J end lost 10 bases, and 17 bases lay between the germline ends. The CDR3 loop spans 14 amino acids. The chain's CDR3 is CASNIGRFRSPLHF. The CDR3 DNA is TGTGCCAGCAACATCGGTCGATTTCGATCACCCCTCCACTTT.

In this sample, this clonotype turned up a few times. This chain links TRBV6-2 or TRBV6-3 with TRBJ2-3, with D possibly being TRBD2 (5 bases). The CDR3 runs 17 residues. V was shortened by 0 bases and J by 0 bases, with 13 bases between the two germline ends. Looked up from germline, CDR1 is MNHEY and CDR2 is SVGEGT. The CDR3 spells CASSYSWGSASTDTQYF. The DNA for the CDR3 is TGTGCCAGCAGTTACTCATGGGGTAGCGCCAGCACAGATACGCAGTATTTT.

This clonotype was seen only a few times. The CDR3 sequence is CASRPPDGFQPQHF. The CDR3, as DNA: TGTGCCAGCAGGCCTCCCGACGGGTTTCAGCCCCAGCATTTT. The genes are TRBV28 and TRBJ1-5; unclear D gene. The ends were cut back, 6 bases at V and 6 bases at J, with 15 bases in the middle. Germline loops: CDR1 MDHEN, CDR2 SYDVKM. CDR3 size: 14 residues.

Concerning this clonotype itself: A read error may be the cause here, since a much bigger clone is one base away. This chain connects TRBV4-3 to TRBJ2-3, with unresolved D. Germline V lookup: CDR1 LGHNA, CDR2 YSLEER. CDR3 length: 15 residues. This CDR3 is CASSQERVARDTKYF. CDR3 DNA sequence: TGCGCCAGCAGCCAAGAAAGGGTAGCAAGGGATACGAAGTATTTT.

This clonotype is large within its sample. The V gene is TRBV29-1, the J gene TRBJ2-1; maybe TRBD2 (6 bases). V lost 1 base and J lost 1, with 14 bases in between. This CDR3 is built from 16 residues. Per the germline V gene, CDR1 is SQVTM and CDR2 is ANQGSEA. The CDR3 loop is CSVEVWVGGSYNEQFF. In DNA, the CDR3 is TGCAGCGTTGAAGTGTGGGTGGGGGGATCCTACAATGAGCAGTTCTTC.

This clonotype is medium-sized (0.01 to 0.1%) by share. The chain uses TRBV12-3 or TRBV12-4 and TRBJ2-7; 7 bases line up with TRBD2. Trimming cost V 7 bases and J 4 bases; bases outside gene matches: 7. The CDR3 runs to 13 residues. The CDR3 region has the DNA TGTGCCAGCACCCTGGGGGGGACGTACGAGCAGTACTTC. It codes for CASTLGGTYEQYF.

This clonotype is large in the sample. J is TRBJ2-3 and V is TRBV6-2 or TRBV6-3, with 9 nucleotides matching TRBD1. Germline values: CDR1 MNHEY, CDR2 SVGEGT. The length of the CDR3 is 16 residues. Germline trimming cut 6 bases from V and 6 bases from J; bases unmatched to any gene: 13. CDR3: CASRTTGGRFPDTQYF. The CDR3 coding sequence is TGTGCCAGCAGAACTACAGGGGGCAGATTCCCCGATACGCAGTATTTT.

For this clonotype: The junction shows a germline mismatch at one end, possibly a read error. The CDR3 DNA reads as TGTGCCACCAGTGGAGGACAGGGGTACGGGAGAACCTACAATGAGCAGCTCTTC. This codes for CATSGGQGYGRTYNEQLF. The rearrangement uses TRBV24-1 and TRBJ2-1, with 9 bases identical to TRBD1. CDR3 size: 18 residues. Germline V gives CDR1 KGHDR, CDR2 SFDVKD.

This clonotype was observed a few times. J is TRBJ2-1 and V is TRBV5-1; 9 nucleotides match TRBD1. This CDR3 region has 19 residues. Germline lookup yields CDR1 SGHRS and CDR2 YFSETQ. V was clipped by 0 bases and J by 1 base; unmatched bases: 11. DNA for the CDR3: TGCGCCAGCAGCTTGGCTGGAATACAGGGGGCTCGATCCTACAATGAGCAGTTCTTC. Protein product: CASSLAGIQGARSYNEQFF.

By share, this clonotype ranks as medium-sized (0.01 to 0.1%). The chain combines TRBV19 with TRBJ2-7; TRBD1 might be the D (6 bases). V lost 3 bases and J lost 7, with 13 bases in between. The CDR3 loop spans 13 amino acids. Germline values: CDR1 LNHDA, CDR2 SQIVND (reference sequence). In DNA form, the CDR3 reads TGTGCCAGTAGTATTCAACGGACAGCAGAGCAGTACTTC. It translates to CASSIQRTAEQYF.

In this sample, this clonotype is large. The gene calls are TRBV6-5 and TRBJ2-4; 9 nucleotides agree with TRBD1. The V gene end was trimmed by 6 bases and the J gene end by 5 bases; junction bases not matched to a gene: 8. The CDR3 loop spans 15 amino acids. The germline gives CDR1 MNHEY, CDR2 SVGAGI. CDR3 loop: CASSTGDRAQNIQYF. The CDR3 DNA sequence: TGTGCCAGCAGCACCGGGGACAGGGCTCAAAACATTCAGTACTTC.

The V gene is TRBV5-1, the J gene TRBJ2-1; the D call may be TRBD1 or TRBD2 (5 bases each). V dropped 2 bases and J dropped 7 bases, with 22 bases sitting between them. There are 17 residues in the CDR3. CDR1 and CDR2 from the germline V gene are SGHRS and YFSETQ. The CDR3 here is CASSLMGPGSTLNEQFF. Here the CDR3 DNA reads TGCGCCAGCAGCTTAATGGGACCCGGGTCAACCTTGAATGAGCAGTTCTTC.

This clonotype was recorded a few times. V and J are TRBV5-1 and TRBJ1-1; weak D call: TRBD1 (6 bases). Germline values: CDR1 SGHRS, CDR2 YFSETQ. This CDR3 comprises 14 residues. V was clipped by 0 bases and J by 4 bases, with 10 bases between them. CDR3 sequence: CASSLGQATTEAFF. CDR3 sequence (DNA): TGCGCCAGCAGCTTGGGACAGGCGACCACTGAAGCTTTCTTT.

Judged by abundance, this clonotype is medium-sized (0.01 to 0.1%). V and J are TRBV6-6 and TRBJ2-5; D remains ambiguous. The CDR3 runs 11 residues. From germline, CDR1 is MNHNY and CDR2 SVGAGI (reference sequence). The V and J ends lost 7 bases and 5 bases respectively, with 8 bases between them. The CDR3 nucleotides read TGTGCCAGCAAGTTAAGGGAGACCCAGTACTTC. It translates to CASKLRETQYF.

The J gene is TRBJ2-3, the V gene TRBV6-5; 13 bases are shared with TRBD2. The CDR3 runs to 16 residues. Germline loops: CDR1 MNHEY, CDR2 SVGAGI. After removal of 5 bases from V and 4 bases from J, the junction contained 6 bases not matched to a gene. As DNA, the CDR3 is TGTGCCAGCAGTCTCGGACTAGCGGGAGCCTCAGATACGCAGTATTTT. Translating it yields CASSLGLAGASDTQYF.